Sequencing of this T cell receptor (beta chain) was carried out in a study of cytomegalovirus exposure and HLA in healthy donors. Overall study findings and caveats: A later analysis by the authors found several of the most significant clusters apparently linked to common viral pathogens. CMV antigen specificity of three CMV-associated chains was confirmed in vitro.

With V trimmed by 4 bases and J by 2 bases, 8 bases remained unmatched. The V gene's germline CDR1 is SGHNT and CDR2 YYREEE (reference sequence). This CDR3 comprises 15 residues. The PCR contained 60 Vbeta and 13 Jbeta primers. Authors' data handling: There were tens of millions of unique TCR beta chains by a later count, and some 10 million of them were shared. Clones were sequenced by immunoSEQ multiplex PCR, and TCRdb holds only the in-frame ones, with some missing. V and J calls and clone size are copied from that table; D and trimming were computed from the DNA. The sample contains fewer than 150,000 clones, approximately 67% of which appear only once. This clone has only one observation. Its antigen is not identified. At collection, donors were nominally healthy, but unrecorded immune exposures were probable.

V gene TRBV5-4 combines with J gene TRBJ2-5; TRBD2 aligns across 7 bases. This clonotype was obtained from a man younger than 35 in good health and CMV-seropositive. The sequenced sample was PBMCs. The CDR3 DNA follows: TGTGCCAGCAGCGGCCTTCCGGGGGGACAAGAGACCCAGTACTTC. Protein sequence: CASSGLPGGQETQYF.